The 20 T cell receptor beta chains listed next were all sequenced from one sample in a study of T cell responses to AZD1222 COVID-19 vaccine. The table came from immunoSEQ multiplex PCR; TCRdb's copy has only in-frame clones and leaves some out. The sample includes roughly 120,000 clones, 85% to 95% of them seen just once. The sample consisted of peripheral blood, taken on day 0 of AZD1222 vaccination. The receptor source for this set is an adult in good health.

CDR3 sequence (DNA): TGTGCCAGCAGCTACCAAGCCGGTGAGCAGTTCTTC. Protein product: CASSYQAGEQFF. The chain combines TRBV7-9 with TRBJ2-1; unclear D gene. The CDR3 extends over 12 amino acids. The V end lost 4 bases, the J end lost 9 bases, and 10 bases lay between the germline ends. CDR1 is SEHNR and CDR2 is FQNEAQ in the germline V gene (reference sequence).

The genes are TRBV2 and TRBJ2-5; D gene ambiguous. Germline V gene data show CDR1 as SNHLY and CDR2 as FYNNEI. This CDR3 has 12 amino acids. Trimming stripped 4 bases from V and 5 bases from J, with 8 bases between. CDR3 coding DNA: TGTGCCAGCAGTGGCGGATGGGAGACCCAGTACTTC. It codes for CASSGGWETQYF.

V and J are TRBV29-1 and TRBJ2-7; D gene uncertain. The CDR3 runs 11 residues. Germline V lookup: CDR1 SQVTM, CDR2 ANQGSEA. Trimming stripped 2 bases from V and 7 bases from J, with 9 bases between. DNA for the CDR3: TGCAGCGTTGAATTCCTGCGGGAGCAGTACTTC. It specifies CSVEFLREQYF.

The CDR3 protein is CASSPLRASRGYNEQFF. The CDR3, as DNA: TGTGCCAGCAGCCCCTTACGGGCTTCAAGGGGCTACAATGAGCAGTTCTTC. This chain joins TRBV7-3 and TRBJ2-1, with TRBD1 as a possible D gene (5 bases). Germline V gene data show CDR1 as SGHTA and CDR2 as FQGTGA. Trimming took off 5 bases at V and 3 bases at J, with 20 bases between the two ends. The CDR3 covers 17 residues.

The chain joins TRBV11-2 to TRBJ1-3; a possible D gene is TRBD1 (5 bases). V dropped 5 bases and J dropped 5 bases, with 19 bases sitting between them. Germline lookup yields CDR1 SGHAT and CDR2 FQNNGV. CDR3 size: 16 residues. CDR3 amino acids: CASSPTVRGLRNTIYF. The CDR3 nucleotides are TGTGCCAGCAGCCCGACAGTGAGAGGTCTAAGAAACACCATATATTTT.

This chain links TRBV3-1 (or the pseudogene TRBV3-2) with TRBJ1-6, with unresolved D. The ends were cut back, 0 bases at V and 11 bases at J, with 2 bases in the middle. The CDR3 is 11 residues long. The V gene's germline CDR1 is LGHDT and CDR2 YNNKEL (reference sequence). The CDR3 DNA follows: TGTGCCAGCAGCCAAGAAACACCCCTCCACTTT. Translated: CASSQETPLHF.

The chain uses TRBV27 and TRBJ1-5; D unresolved. Trimming took off 3 bases at V and 1 base at J, with 7 bases between the two ends. CDR1 and CDR2 from the germline V gene are MNHEY and SMNVEV (reference sequence). The CDR3 totals 14 residues. The CDR3 DNA reads as TGTGCCAGCAGTTTGGGGAACAGCAATCAGCCCCAGCATTTT. This translates into CASSLGNSNQPQHF.

V is TRBV28 and J is TRBJ2-2; D not certain. CDR1 is MDHEN, CDR2 SYDVKM, per germline. V was trimmed by 2 bases and J by 3 bases, leaving 4 bases between them. This CDR3 has 13 amino acids. The CDR3 is CASSLSHTGELFF. CDR3 nucleotide sequence: TGTGCCAGCAGTTTAAGTCACACCGGGGAGCTGTTTTTT.

This clone has a single count. The CDR3 protein is CASSIIESSYNEQFF. The CDR3 nucleotides are TGTGCCAGCAGTATAATCGAGAGCTCCTACAATGAGCAGTTCTTC. V is TRBV27 and J is TRBJ2-1; D gene unclear. Germline loops: CDR1 MNHEY, CDR2 SMNVEV (reference sequence). Between the trimmed V and J ends, which lost 5 bases and 0 bases, there was a span of 11 bases. The CDR3 totals 15 residues.

The V gene is TRBV5-1, the J gene TRBJ2-5, with 7 bases fitting TRBD2. V lost 1 base, J lost 3 bases, and 3 bases stayed unmatched. The CDR3 has 14 residues. The germline V gene has CDR1 SGHRS and CDR2 YFSETQ. CDR3 sequence (DNA): TGCGCCAGCAGCTTGAGTGGGAGGGAAGAGACCCAGTACTTC. This encodes CASSLSGREETQYF.

The V call is TRBV29-1, the J call TRBJ1-4; 9 bases are shared with TRBD1. From germline, CDR1 is SQVTM and CDR2 ANQGSEA. The CDR3 sequence is 12 residues long. The V gene end was trimmed by 6 bases and the J gene end by 5 bases; junction bases not matched to a gene: 1. This CDR3 reads CSVGTGNEKLFF. Here the CDR3 DNA reads TGCAGCGTAGGGACAGGGAATGAAAAACTGTTTTTT.

The V gene is TRBV29-1, the J gene TRBJ2-7, with D unclear. The CDR3 covers 11 residues. Trimming pared 3 bases from V and 4 bases from J, leaving 7 bases between. Germline CDR1 reads SQVTM; CDR2 reads ANQGSEA. The CDR3 DNA sequence: TGCAGCGTTGACGGAAAATACGAGCAGTACTTC. Translating gives CSVDGKYEQYF.

The V gene is TRBV6-4, the J gene TRBJ2-1; a weak D match, TRBD2 (6 bases). CDR1 MRHNA and CDR2 SNTAGT come from the germline V gene. The CDR3 length is 14 residues. Trimming stripped 5 bases from V and 6 bases from J, with 14 bases between. This CDR3 is CASSRLGEGNEQFF. CDR3 nucleotide sequence: TGTGCCAGCAGTAGACTAGGTGAAGGCAATGAGCAGTTCTTC.

The V and J genes are TRBV29-1 and TRBJ2-5; D unresolved. The CDR3 is made up of 10 amino acids. V was shortened by 6 bases and J by 3 bases, with 5 bases between the two germline ends. Germline CDR1 is SQVTM and CDR2 is ANQGSEA. In DNA form, the CDR3 reads TGCAGCGTACATAAAGAGACCCAGTACTTC. It yields the protein CSVHKETQYF.

The gene calls are TRBV30 and TRBJ1-6; D gene unclear. V was shortened by 1 base and J by 10 bases, with 11 bases between the two germline ends. The CDR3 is 13 residues long. The germline CDR1 and CDR2 sequences are GTSNPN and SVGIG (reference sequence). CDR3 loop: CAWSGTGESPLHF. The CDR3, as DNA: TGTGCCTGGAGTGGGACCGGGGAATCACCCCTCCACTTT. The complete variable domain, with remaining parts taken from reference TRBV30 and TRBJ1-6, reads SQTIHQWPATLVQPVGSPLSLECTVEGTSNPNLYWYRQAAGRGLQLLFYSVGIGQISSEVPQNLSASRPQDRQFILSSKKLLLSDSGFYLCAWSGTGESPLHFGNGTRLTVT.

The rearrangement joins TRBV6-5 to TRBJ1-5, with a possible D match to TRBD1 (5 bases). The CDR3 contains 13 residues. Germline assignment: CDR1 MNHEY and CDR2 SVGAGI. V shed 10 bases and J shed 5 bases, with 15 bases lying between them. The CDR3 loop reads CATRWGEDQPQHF. CDR3 coding DNA: TGTGCCACCCGGTGGGGGGAGGATCAGCCCCAGCATTTT.

The chain employs TRBV7-9 and TRBJ2-2; no clear D. This CDR3 region has 14 residues. Germline V gene lookup returns CDR1 SEHNR and CDR2 FQNEAQ (reference sequence). The ends were cut back, 2 bases at V and 3 bases at J, with 7 bases in the middle. In nucleotides, the CDR3 is TGTGCCAGCAGCTTAAATAGAGACACCGGGGAGCTGTTTTTT. Its translation: CASSLNRDTGELFF.

The V call is TRBV6-5, the J call TRBJ2-2; 8 positions match TRBD1. The CDR3 has 14 residues. CDR1 and CDR2 (germline): MNHEY, SVGAGI. Trimming at V came to 7 bases and at J to 2 bases, leaving 3 bases not matched to a gene. CDR3 in DNA: TGTGCCAGCACCACAGGGGGAAACACCGGGGAGCTGTTTTTT. This encodes CASTTGGNTGELFF.

This chain uses TRBV23-1 with TRBJ2-1; 7 bases are a match to TRBD1. TRBV23-1 has ORF status, its function being uncertain. The length of the CDR3 is 18 residues. The J segment lost 8 bases and the V segment lost 4 bases, leaving 20 bases of the junction unmatched. This chain's CDR3 is CASSLEETGRIMFDEQFF. The CDR3 nucleotides read TGCGCCAGCAGTCTAGAGGAGACAGGGCGGATTATGTTCGATGAGCAGTTCTTC.

The chain employs TRBV15 and TRBJ2-3, with D maybe TRBD1 (5 bases). Germline-derived CDR1 and CDR2 are LNHNV and YYDKDF (reference sequence). Trimming took off 0 bases at V and 5 bases at J, with 12 bases between the two ends. This CDR3 has 15 amino acids. CDR3 bases: TGTGCCACCAGCAGAGAGACAGCTAAAGGAGATACGCAGTATTTT. Its protein is CATSRETAKGDTQYF.